This T cell receptor beta chain was recovered during a study of T cell changes during pregnancy in multiple sclerosis. Repertoires were generated with immunoSEQ multiplex PCR, while TCRdb's copy carries only in-frame clones and drops some. There are 25,000 to 30,000 clones in the sample; 85% to 95% occur only once, and 6.2% lies in the top ten. Germline V lookup: CDR1 ENHRY, CDR2 SYGVKD. Deletions cut 6 bases from V and 2 bases from J, with 11 bases between. The CDR3 runs to 14 residues. The chain recombines TRBV10-3 with TRBJ2-1; D unresolved. The material was CD8+ T cells from peripheral blood mononuclear cells, obtained before pregnancy. This sequence originates from a female donor with multiple sclerosis, enrolled in a pregnancy study. The CDR3 bases are TGTGCCATCAGCGAGGCGAAAACCTACAATGAGCAGTTCTTC. Translation: CAISEAKTYNEQFF.